This T cell receptor (beta chain) was obtained from a study of shared clonotypes between healthy human individuals (dated by TCRdb to the early 2020s). Context from the whole study: A couple of women and a few men aged 18 to 49 years were included in the cohort. For each donor, three plates each were used for CD4 naive and CD4 memory, two plates were used for CD8 naive, and one plate was used for CD8 memory. To estimate repertoire size and how much clonotypes are shared between individuals, the study performed deep sequencing of blood TCR repertoires from a few healthy adults. Different laboratories and diverse techniques were used to prepare libraries and sequence TCR repertoires, to increase sequencing depth and limit assay-specific biases. Leukapheresis yielded between about 0.9 and 9.5 billion PBMCs per donor.

Findings and caveats that apply to the study as a whole: Sharing across a handful of donors was observed for around 5% of naive CD4, 3.5% of naive CD8, 2% to 2.5% of memory CD4, and roughly 0.4% of memory CD8 clonotypes. Rarefaction of sorted-subset datasets indicated incomplete sequencing despite the large sequencing depth. Sampling was restricted to blood, and TCR repertoires in tissues likely differ from the TCR repertoires found in blood. Based on pairwise subsampling, the degree of clonotype sharing among donors was expected to be affected by sequencing depth. The small number of donors limited the genetic and exposure-history diversity represented. Compared with non-shared clonotypes, the clonotypes found in all four sorted-subset donors had higher generation probabilities. Naive subsets generally had larger estimated clonotype richness than memory subsets.

Donors were healthy HIV-negative adults with no recently reported acute infections or vaccinations. Every donor was a Caucasian adult living in Nashville, Tennessee, USA. CD4+ T cells were enriched by magnetic negative selection; naive cells were then positively selected on CD45RA, and the negative fraction formed the memory subset. Blood was obtained by leukapheresis, after which PBMCs were separated by Ficoll-Histopaque density gradient centrifugation and cryopreserved in liquid nitrogen vapor phase. Analytical flow cytometry was used to check the purity and quantity of every magnetically sorted T cell population. Genomic DNA was isolated from each sorted fraction and quantified by UV absorbance on a Nanodrop 2000c. Note on this clone: The specificity of this receptor is unknown. No much larger clone exists at a distance of one base, and base qualities are not known.

The germline V gene (reference sequence) specifies SEHNR as CDR1 and FQNEAQ as CDR2. CDR3 length: 16 amino acids, cysteine to phenylalanine. Kept here is only the CDR3 DNA, which spans 48 bases and is read in frame from base 1. Trimming accounts for 2 bases at V and 4 bases at J, while the number of junction bases matched to no gene is 8. TCR CDR3 regions were amplified from genomic DNA by multiplex PCR using the deep immunoSEQ assay. Extracted genomic DNA from each cell subset was spread evenly across all wells of several immunoSEQ 96-well plates, with each plate serving as a replicate. For sorted subsets, each replicate PCR was loaded with roughly 200 ng genomic DNA, equivalent to 30,000 to 35,000 T cell genomes. Purified libraries were measured with a Qubit 3.0 fluorometer, size-checked on a Bioanalyzer 2100, and measured again with the KAPA Library Quantification kit. Every immunoSEQ 96-well plate was sequenced on a dedicated single-read 150-cycle Illumina NextSeq 550 flow cell. From the authors' description of their analysis: The immunoSEQ output contained only junctional sequences without quality scores, so filtering could not match that applied to full-length reads. Sequences were annotated with PyIR, a Python wrapper for IgBLAST v1.9, and V/J genes and CDR3 were assigned using IMGT germline references. Reads were removed for weak V/J assignments (E-value above 1e-6), missing CDR3, stop codons, out-of-frame junctions, or ambiguous translated residues. V3J clonotypes were defined as sequences sharing an identical inferred V gene, J gene, and CDR3 amino acid sequence. Percentage overlap between repertoires was calculated by dividing the number of shared unique clonotypes by the size of the smaller repertoire. Three approaches were used to assess repertoire richness: RTK rarefaction, the Chao1 estimator, and Recon v2.1 estimates of unobserved clonotypes. Generation probabilities for all TCRbeta clonotypes obtained by the gDNA method from a handful of donors were computed using OLGA. The table comes from immuneACCESS by way of TCRdb, which keeps in-frame sequences with V and J called. Part of the clones is missing from these tables; in studies checked, under half for an unresolved V gene and the rest for unknown reasons. The V and J calls and the clone size are those of that table, but D and trimming were determined from the DNA. The table for this sample lists around 1,100,000 clones; about 72% of them were counted only once. Roughly 0.9% of the sample is held by the ten biggest clonotypes.

The TCR sequence derives from a man aged 18 to 30 in good health. Some clones in this sample may be carry-over from other donors' samples. The chain was built from TRBV7-9 and TRBJ2-7, with TRBD2 matching 10 junction bases. The sample consisted of memory CD4+ T cells from PBMCs. This sample's cell subset or site label indicates: CD45RA-negative fraction. The nucleotide sequence reads TGTGCCAGCAGCTTACGGTCTAGCGGGAGCGGGTACGAGCAGTACTTC. It encodes CASSLRSSGSGYEQYF.